These 3 T cell receptor beta chains share one sample of origin, sequenced in a study of CD8 T cells in Susac syndrome (dated by TCRdb to between 2018 and 2021). Receptors were amplified or captured by the immunoSEQ multiplex PCR assay. RNA was extracted with the RNeasy kit and roughly 0.45 to 1 ug was reverse transcribed using random hexamers. TCRdb reran the public reads through fastp at Q25 and MiXCR, keeping productive beta chains. Here each entry gathers all rows of one CDR3 protein and keeps the most common genes and DNA. The sample table records approximately 130,000 distinct CDR3 sequences; under 95% of these occur just once. The ten top clones hold around 0.24% of the sample. Specimen: CD8+ T cells from PBMCs. The receptors shown here come from a human donor with multiple sclerosis.

The chain carries TRBV5-1 and TRBJ2-4; TRBD2 matches at 9 bases. V lost 4 bases, J lost 5 bases, and 7 bases stayed unmatched. The CDR3 extends over 15 amino acids. CDR1 SGHRS and CDR2 YFSETQ come from the germline V gene. In DNA form, the CDR3 reads TGCGCCAGCAGCCCCCGGACTAGCGCGGAAAACATTCAGTACTTC. Translation gives CASSPRTSAENIQYF. The full variable domain, rest sourced from reference TRBV5-1 and TRBJ2-4, is KAGVTQTPRYLIKTRGQQVTLSCSPISGHRSVSWYQQTPGQGLQFLFEYFSETQRNKGNFPGRFSGRQFSNSRSEMNVSTLELGDSALYLCASSPRTSAENIQYFGAGTRLSVL.

The chain links TRBV20-1 to TRBJ1-2; D is unresolved. Germline values: CDR1 DFQATT, CDR2 SNEGSKA (reference sequence). V was pared by 2 bases and J by 0 bases, with 16 bases between. CDR3 length: 16 residues. In nucleotides, the CDR3 is TGCAGTGCTAGAAGCTGGCAGCCCGATGCTAACTATGGCTACACCTTC. Protein: CSARSWQPDANYGYTF.

As DNA, the CDR3 is TGTGCCAGCAGTTTACAGGGGGCAGAGACCCAGTACTTC. Protein sequence: CASSLQGAETQYF. The chain uses TRBV12-3 or TRBV12-4 and TRBJ2-5, with 8 bases fitting TRBD1. Germline trimming cut 2 bases from V and 4 bases from J; bases unmatched to any gene: 0. CDR3 length: 13 residues.